The 26 T cell receptor beta chains below come from one sample, sequenced in a study of identical twins. TCRdb used MiXCR to reprocess the 5' RACE reads, holding one entry per CDR3 protein. The table has approximately 620,000 distinct CDR3 sequences, 8.6% seen once. This sample also appeared in a second study, on yellow fever vaccine responses in identical twins.

Sequenced sample: PBMCs. Source of these receptors: a woman aged 18-30 years in good health.

This clonotype has at least ten counts. The V and J genes are TRBV29-1 and TRBJ2-2, with TRBD1 matching 10 bases. Per germline, CDR1 SQVTM and CDR2 ANQGSEA. The CDR3 contains 14 residues. V lost 7 bases and J lost 6; bases outside the gene matches: 8. The CDR3 nucleotides read TGCAGCGAGGGGCCGGGACAGGGGTCCGGGGAGCTGTTTTTT. It specifies CSEGPGQGSGELFF.

The chain has TRBV7-9 and TRBJ2-7, with TRBD2 identical over 7 bases. Germline V gene data show CDR1 as SEHNR and CDR2 as FQNEAQ (reference sequence). This CDR3 has 15 residues. Trimming took 5 bases from V and 0 from J; bases not matched to a gene: 7. The CDR3 loop reads CASSPGSGYSYEQYF. CDR3 DNA: TGTGCCAGCAGCCCGGGTAGCGGGTACTCCTACGAGCAGTACTTC.

The sample holds a few counts of this clonotype. In nucleotides, the CDR3 is TGTGCCGTACGGGACAGCCAAGAGACCCAGTACTTC. Translated, it gives CAVRDSQETQYF. The rearrangement links TRBV6-5 to TRBJ2-5; 7 nucleotides match TRBD1. This CDR3 spans 12 amino acids. V was pared by 11 bases and J by 1 base, with 4 bases of the junction left unmatched. CDR1 and CDR2 (germline): MNHEY, SVGAGI.

The gene calls are TRBV20-1 and TRBJ2-7, with TRBD2 matching over 7 bases. The length of the CDR3 is 14 residues. The germline gives CDR1 DFQATT, CDR2 SNEGSKA (reference sequence). Losses at the gene ends were 5 bases for V and 4 bases for J; bases not matched to a gene: 11. The CDR3 DNA is TGCAGTGCTTCGGGGGGAGTGTCAATATACGAGCAGTACTTC. This encodes CSASGGVSIYEQYF.

This clonotype was counted only a few times. The chain carries TRBV9 and TRBJ1-5; 9 nucleotides agree with TRBD1. This CDR3 has 15 amino acids. V lost 3 bases to trimming and J lost 4 bases; unmatched junction nucleotides: 5. Germline V gene lookup returns CDR1 SGDLS and CDR2 YYNGEE. The CDR3 here is CASSEGQGVNQPQHF. For the CDR3, the DNA is TGTGCCAGCAGCGAGGGACAGGGAGTTAATCAGCCCCAGCATTTT.

This clonotype has ten or more counts. J is TRBJ2-2 and V is TRBV12-3 or TRBV12-4; possible D gene TRBD1, 6 bases. The CDR3 has 14 amino acids. Trimming pared 6 bases from V and 4 bases from J, leaving 12 bases between. The CDR3 here is CASSKGDGTGELFF. The CDR3, as DNA: TGTGCCAGCAGCAAGGGGGATGGCACCGGGGAGCTGTTTTTT.

As regards this clonotype: A much larger clone sits a single nucleotide away, making a read error possible. The rearrangement uses TRBV4-3 and TRBJ2-1, with 8 bases aligning to TRBD2. The trim removed 6 bases at V and 1 base at J, leaving 8 bases unmatched. This CDR3 spans 16 amino acids. Germline V gene lookup returns CDR1 LGHNA and CDR2 YSLEER. CDR3 sequence reads: CASSGGRGESYNEQFF. CDR3 DNA sequence: TGCGCCAGCAGTGGGGGGCGGGGGGAATCCTACAATGAGCAGTTCTTC.

This clonotype was seen more than once but under ten times. CDR3: CASSLRVIDNEQFF. The CDR3 DNA sequence: TGTGCCAGCAGCTTGAGGGTTATCGACAATGAGCAGTTCTTC. The rearrangement uses TRBV5-4 and TRBJ2-1, with unresolved D. The CDR3 has 14 amino acids. Trimming left V 1 base short and J 5 bases short, with 10 bases between. Germline lookup yields CDR1 SGHNT and CDR2 YYREEE (reference sequence).

This clonotype was observed a few times. V usage is TRBV24-1 and J usage is TRBJ2-2; no reliable D call. CDR3 length equals 16 residues. Trimming cost V 5 bases and J 0 bases, with 12 bases left between them. CDR1 is KGHDR and CDR2 is SFDVKD in the germline V gene. The CDR3 DNA reads TGTGCCACCAGTGCCGTTGTGGGGACGAACACCGGGGAGCTGTTTTTT. As protein: CATSAVVGTNTGELFF.

This clonotype was observed at least ten times. The rearrangement links TRBV6-5 to TRBJ1-1; 7 positions agree with TRBD1. From germline, CDR1 is MNHEY and CDR2 SVGAGI. V trimming: 6 bases; J trimming: 10 bases; junction bases outside the gene matches: 8. The CDR3 has 12 residues. The CDR3 sequence is CASRSKQGTAFF. CDR3 coding DNA: TGTGCCAGCAGGTCCAAACAGGGGACAGCTTTCTTT.

The rearrangement joins TRBV20-1 to TRBJ2-5; D unclear. Trimming took off 1 base at V and 1 base at J, with 10 bases between the two ends. This CDR3 region has 14 residues. Germline CDR1 DFQATT, CDR2 SNEGSKA (reference sequence). This CDR3 is CSARVRTSQETQYF. CDR3 nucleotides: TGCAGTGCTAGAGTTCGCACATCCCAAGAGACCCAGTACTTC.

This clonotype was counted a few times. The rearrangement links TRBV7-2 to TRBJ1-1; no definite D call. The germline V and J ends were trimmed by 1 base and 1 base, with 7 bases remaining between them. Germline values: CDR1 SGHTA, CDR2 FQGNSA. This CDR3 comprises 14 residues. The CDR3 bases are TGTGCCAGCAGCTTAGTTCTGTCGAACACTGAAGCTTTCTTT. Its translation is CASSLVLSNTEAFF.

The chain recombines TRBV18 with TRBJ2-2; D may be TRBD1 (7 bases). From germline, CDR1 is KGHSH and CDR2 LQKENI. The CDR3 spans 16 residues. V dropped 3 bases and J dropped 1 base, with 12 bases sitting between them. The chain's CDR3 is CASSPRQGGNTGELFF. The CDR3 bases are TGTGCCAGCTCACCTAGACAGGGAGGGAACACCGGGGAGCTGTTTTTT. Together with reference TRBV18 and TRBJ2-2, the CDR3 gives the full variable domain: NAGVMQNPRHLVRRRGQEARLRCSPMKGHSHVYWYRQLPEEGLKFMVYLQKENIIDESGMPKERFSAEFPKEGPSILRIQQVVRGDSAAYFCASSPRQGGNTGELFFGEGSRLTVL.

This clonotype appeared a few times. The rearrangement joins TRBV25-1 to TRBJ1-2; D is ambiguous. This CDR3 has 15 residues. V shed 4 bases and J shed 4 bases, with 16 bases lying between them. CDR1 and CDR2 from the germline V gene are MGHDK and SYGVNS. CDR3 residues: CASSGGGTLGYGYTF. Here the CDR3 DNA reads TGTGCCAGCAGTGGGGGTGGTACTTTGGGCTATGGCTACACCTTC.

This clonotype was counted ten times or more. The chain has TRBV12-3 or TRBV12-4 and TRBJ2-4; possibly TRBD2 for D (6 bases). The CDR3 runs 17 residues. V was pared by 0 bases and J by 2 bases, with 14 bases between. The CDR3 DNA sequence: TGTGCCAGCAGTTTAGCTAGACTAGACTGGACCAAAAACATTCAGTACTTC. It codes for CASSLARLDWTKNIQYF.

The chain links TRBV15 to TRBJ2-5; 8 positions match TRBD2. CDR3 size: 15 residues. V was clipped by 0 bases and J by 5 bases; unmatched bases: 5. CDR1 and CDR2 (germline): LNHNV, YYDKDF (reference sequence). The CDR3 DNA follows: TGTGCCACCAGCAGAGACACTAGCGGCGGTGAGACCCAGTACTTC. Its protein product is CATSRDTSGGETQYF.

The chain joins TRBV30 to TRBJ2-7; possibly TRBD2 for D (6 bases). The V end was cut by 7 bases, the J end by 4 bases, with 14 bases between. The germline V gene has CDR1 GTSNPN and CDR2 SVGIG (reference sequence). The CDR3 has 12 residues. CDR3 residues: CAYRDWGYEQYF. In nucleotides, the CDR3 is TGTGCCTACCGGGACTGGGGTTACGAGCAGTACTTC.

This clonotype was seen more than once but under ten times. The chain couples TRBV4-2 to TRBJ2-1, with D unclear. Germline CDR1 reads LGHNA; CDR2 reads YNFKEQ. The CDR3 extends over 16 amino acids. V was cut by 4 bases and J by 0 bases, with 13 bases left in between. The CDR3: CASSRISLSSYNEQFF. In nucleotides, the CDR3 is TGTGCCAGCAGCCGGATCAGCCTGAGCTCCTACAATGAGCAGTTCTTC.

This clonotype was counted between two and nine times. This sequence joins TRBV25-1 and TRBJ1-6; D unresolved. The CDR3 contains 14 residues. From germline, CDR1 is MGHDK and CDR2 SYGVNS. The V gene lost 6 bases and the J gene lost 4 bases, with 10 bases spanning the gap. The CDR3 nucleotides read TGTGCCAGCAGGGAGGCAGTATATAATTCACCCCTCCACTTT. Translated, it gives CASREAVYNSPLHF.

This clonotype has more than one count but fewer than ten. This rearrangement joins TRBV6-1 to TRBJ2-3; 12 positions match TRBD2. The CDR3 sequence is 19 residues long. The germline CDR1 and CDR2 sequences are MNHNS and SASEGT. Trimming removed 2 bases from V and 0 bases from J; junction bases left unmatched: 9. Here the CDR3 reads CASSELAGGRRISTDTQYF. The CDR3 nucleotides read TGTGCCAGCAGTGAACTAGCGGGGGGGCGCCGAATCAGCACAGATACGCAGTATTTT.

V and J are TRBV15 and TRBJ1-4, with D perhaps matching TRBD1 (6 bases). V was shortened by 7 bases and J by 5 bases, with 14 bases between the two germline ends. In germline, CDR1 is LNHNV, CDR2 YYDKDF (reference sequence). CDR3 length: 14 residues. CDR3 region: CATTNRGGNEKLFF. The CDR3 DNA is TGTGCCACCACTAACCGAGGGGGAAATGAAAAACTGTTTTTT.

V and J are TRBV24-1 and TRBJ2-5; perhaps TRBD1 as D (7 bases). Germline CDR1 KGHDR, CDR2 SFDVKD. V was clipped by 4 bases and J by 4 bases, with 24 bases between them. The CDR3 has 18 amino acids. CDR3 region: CATSDLNTEGAAGETQYF. The DNA of the CDR3 is TGTGCCACCAGTGACTTAAATACCGAGGGGGCAGCGGGAGAGACCCAGTACTTC.

The V call is TRBV29-1, the J call TRBJ2-5, with 10 bases fitting TRBD2. Trimming took 1 base from V and 3 from J; bases not matched to a gene: 8. The germline V gene has CDR1 SQVTM and CDR2 ANQGSEA. The CDR3 sequence is 16 residues long. The CDR3 DNA follows: TGCAGCGTTGAAGGGTTTAGCGGGGGGAGCGAAGAGACCCAGTACTTC. Translation gives CSVEGFSGGSEETQYF.

Many counts were recorded for this clonotype. The V gene is TRBV7-9, the J gene TRBJ2-5; D unresolved. The CDR3 covers 14 residues. The V and J ends lost 6 bases and 5 bases respectively, with 16 bases between them. CDR1 is SEHNR, CDR2 FQNEAQ, per germline (reference sequence). This CDR3 is CASSSWVGEETQYF. In nucleotides, the CDR3 is TGTGCCAGCAGTTCATGGGTCGGTGAGGAGACCCAGTACTTC.

The gene calls are TRBV6-2 or TRBV6-3 and TRBJ2-1, with D tentatively TRBD2 (5 bases). Germline CDR1 and CDR2: MNHEY and SVGEGT. V lost 10 bases and J lost 6, with 19 bases in between. The CDR3 extends over 14 amino acids. The CDR3 loop reads CATVRTADINEQFF. The DNA of the CDR3 is TGTGCCACCGTCCGGACTGCGGATATCAATGAGCAGTTCTTC.

The chain links TRBV5-1 to TRBJ1-5; D remains unclear. The V end lost 3 bases, the J end lost 1 base, and 14 bases lay between the germline ends. Germline CDR1 is SGHRS and CDR2 is YFSETQ. The CDR3 consists of 16 residues. The CDR3 spells CASSSTGLRSNQPQHF. The CDR3 region has the DNA TGCGCCAGCAGCTCCACGGGGTTGAGGAGCAATCAGCCCCAGCATTTT.